This note documents a single TCR beta chain sequence. Authors' processing steps: Nucleated cell number was recorded as an estimate derived from reference gene primer amplification. The method was immunoSEQ multiplex PCR; TCRdb's version includes in-frame clones alone and lacks a portion of them. V, J and clone size were drawn from that table, and D and trimming were deduced from the DNA. The data contain 130,000 or so clones, 88% of them seen just once; the ten biggest clones take up 2.5%. The data belong to a study of blood T cell repertoires in COVID-19. Germline CDR1 SGHKS, CDR2 YYEKEE (reference sequence). The CDR3 has 14 amino acids. V lost 4 bases and J 3 bases, leaving 13 bases between the germline ends.

The TCR was taken from a human donor with COVID-19, enrolled during active disease. The donor label of this sample is uncertain. V usage is TRBV5-5 and J usage is TRBJ1-2, with D maybe TRBD1 (5 bases). The sequenced material came from peripheral blood. The CDR3 spells CASSPGHRDYGYTF. In DNA, the CDR3 is TGTGCCAGCAGCCCCGGACACCGGGACTATGGCTACACCTTC.